This T cell receptor beta chain came from a study of human T cells and chemical hapten exposure. For the study at large: 2% DPC was applied to around 2 cm by around 2 cm of upper inner arm skin for sensitization.

The CDR3 sequence is 19 residues long. V was shortened by 2 bases and J by 0 bases, with 17 bases between the two germline ends. CDR1 MNHEY and CDR2 SVGEGT come from the germline V gene. Time point indicated: patch test 1, 2 weeks after DPC sensitization. Treatment specified: therapeutic diphenylcyclopropenone sensitization with weekly scalp DPC. Individual cDNA molecules (in the library) carried attached unique molecular identifiers. In the original analysis: Between about 23,224 and 750,000 TCRs appeared in each sample, and the median stood at 95,638. Via MiXCR, TCRdb re-called the RACE reads, giving one row per CDR3 protein. TCRdb's processing, not the study's, gives the V and J calls here. The sample lists 80,000 or so distinct CDR3 sequences, over 8.5% seen once, with roughly 4.2% in the top ten.

This sequence originates from a woman aged 45-60 years with alopecia areata. Some clones in this sample may be carry-over from other donors' samples. The material sequenced was whole blood, taken in connection with sensitization to the hapten diphenylcyclopropenone (DPC). The chain is built from TRBV6-2 or TRBV6-3 and TRBJ2-6; D gene ambiguous. The CDR3: CASSYRSTTPGSGANVLTF. The CDR3 DNA is TGTGCCAGCAGTTACAGAAGTACCACCCCGGGCTCTGGGGCCAACGTCCTGACTTTC.